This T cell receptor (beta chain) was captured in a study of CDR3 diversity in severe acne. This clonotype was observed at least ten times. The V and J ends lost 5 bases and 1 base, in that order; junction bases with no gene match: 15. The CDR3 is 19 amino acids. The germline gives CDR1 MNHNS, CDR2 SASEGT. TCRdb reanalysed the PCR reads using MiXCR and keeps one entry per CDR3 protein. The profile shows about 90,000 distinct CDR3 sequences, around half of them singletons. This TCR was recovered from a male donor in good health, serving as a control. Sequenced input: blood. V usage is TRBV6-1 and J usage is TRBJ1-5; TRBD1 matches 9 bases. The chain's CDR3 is CASSPYRDRDPLSNQPQHF. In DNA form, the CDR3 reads TGTGCCAGCAGTCCCTACCGGGACAGGGATCCTTTAAGCAATCAGCCCCAGCATTTT.